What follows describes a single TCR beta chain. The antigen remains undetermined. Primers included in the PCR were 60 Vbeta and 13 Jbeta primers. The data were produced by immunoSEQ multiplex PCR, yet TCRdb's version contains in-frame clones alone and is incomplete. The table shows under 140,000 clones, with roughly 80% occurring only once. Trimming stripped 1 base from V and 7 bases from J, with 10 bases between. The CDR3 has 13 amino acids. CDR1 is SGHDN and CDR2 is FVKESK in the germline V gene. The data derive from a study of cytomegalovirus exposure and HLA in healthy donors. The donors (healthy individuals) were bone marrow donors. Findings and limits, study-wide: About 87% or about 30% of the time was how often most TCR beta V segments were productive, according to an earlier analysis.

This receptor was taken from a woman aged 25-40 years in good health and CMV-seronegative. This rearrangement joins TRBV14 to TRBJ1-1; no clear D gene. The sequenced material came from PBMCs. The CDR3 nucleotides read TGTGCCAGCAGCCAAGCGGGATCCTATGAAGCTTTCTTT. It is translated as CASSQAGSYEAFF. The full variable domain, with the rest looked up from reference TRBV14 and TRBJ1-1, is EAGVTQFPSHSVIEKGQTVTLRCDPISGHDNLYWYRRVMGKEIKFLLHFVKESKQDESGMPNNRFLAERTGGTYSTLKVQPAELEDSGVYFCASSQAGSYEAFFGQGTRLTVV.